Below are 25 T cell receptor beta chains sequenced from a single sample in a study of radiotherapy plus CTLA-4 blockade in lung cancer. Using immunoSEQ multiplex PCR, the repertoire was profiled, and TCRdb retains in-frame clones only, with some absent. Of some 110,000 clones in the sample, about 80% are singletons; the top ten hold about 3.3%. The starting material was peripheral blood, obtained from a patient treated with radiotherapy plus ipilimumab. These receptors all come from a human donor with non-small cell lung cancer that progressed on radiotherapy plus ipilimumab. Some clones in this sample may be carry-over from other donors' samples.

This chain joins TRBV12-1 and TRBJ2-2; TRBD2, the D gene given by the table, was not confirmed from the DNA. TRBV12-1 is reported as a pseudogene. This CDR3 region has 17 residues. The CDR3 sequence is CASSFLRGSANTGELFF. The CDR3, as DNA: TGTGCCAGCAGCTTTTTACGCGGAAGCGCGAACACCGGGGAGCTGTTTTTT.

The sample holds one count of this clone. The V and J genes are TRBV6-1 and TRBJ2-7; D may be TRBD2 (5 bases). In germline, CDR1 is MNHNS, CDR2 SASEGT. The V and J ends lost 3 bases and 9 bases respectively, with 12 bases between them. The CDR3 consists of 12 residues. The CDR3 DNA is TGTGCCAGCAGTGAGAGGACCAGCGGGCAGTACTTC. Protein sequence: CASSERTSGQYF.

This clone was seen a single time. V usage is TRBV6-4 and J usage is TRBJ1-2; D is perhaps TRBD1 (6 bases). Germline lookup yields CDR1 MRHNA and CDR2 SNTAGT. V was pared by 4 bases and J by 0 bases, with 15 bases between. The CDR3 is made up of 16 amino acids. The CDR3 reads CASSASNQGTNYGYTF. The CDR3 region has the DNA TGTGCCAGCAGTGCCAGCAATCAGGGGACTAACTATGGCTACACCTTC.

The J gene is TRBJ1-3, the V gene TRBV29-1, with TRBD1 as a possible D gene (5 bases). V shed 4 bases and J shed 0 bases, with 16 bases lying between them. The length of the CDR3 is 16 residues. Germline V gives CDR1 SQVTM, CDR2 ANQGSEA. CDR3: CSVGGTALDSGNTIYF. DNA of the CDR3: TGCAGCGTTGGGGGCACGGCCTTGGACTCTGGAAACACCATATATTTT. The full variable domain, in which reference TRBV29-1 and TRBJ1-3 provide the parts outside the CDR3, is SAVISQKPSRDICQRGTSLTIQCQVDSQVTMMFWYRQQPGQSLTLIATANQGSEATYESGFVIDKFPISRPNLTFSTLTVSNMSPEDSSIYLCSVGGTALDSGNTIYFGEGSWLTVV.

This clone was seen a handful of times. The chain has TRBV7-2 and TRBJ1-6; possibly TRBD1 for D (5 bases). Germline V gene sequence: CDR1 SGHTA, CDR2 FQGNSA. This CDR3 is built from 15 residues. With 11 bases removed from V and 4 bases from J, the gap between germline ends came to 18 bases. The CDR3 is CASAMRQTYNSPLHF. In DNA form, the CDR3 reads TGTGCCTCGGCGATGAGACAGACGTATAATTCACCCCTCCACTTT. Full variable domain (outside the CDR3, taken from reference TRBV7-2 and TRBJ1-6): GAGVSQSPSNKVTEKGKDVELRCDPISGHTALYWYRQSLGQGLEFLIYFQGNSAPDKSGLPSDRFSAERTGGSVSTLTIQRTQQEDSAVYLCASAMRQTYNSPLHFGNGTRLTVT.

CDR3 sequence reads: CAISRTEDTEAFF. CDR3 sequence (DNA): TGTGCCATCAGTCGGACGGAGGACACTGAAGCTTTCTTT. V is TRBV10-3 and J is TRBJ1-1; no clear D gene. V was shortened by 5 bases and J by 3 bases, with 10 bases between the two germline ends. Germline V gene data show CDR1 as ENHRY and CDR2 as SYGVKD. The CDR3 totals 13 residues.

This sequence joins TRBV27 and TRBJ1-3; the D is unclear. Germline V gives CDR1 MNHEY, CDR2 SMNVEV (reference sequence). The length of the CDR3 is 15 residues. With 3 bases removed from V and 2 bases from J, the gap between germline ends came to 11 bases. CDR3 sequence: CASSLTYWAGNTIYF. In DNA, the CDR3 is TGTGCCAGCAGTTTGACGTACTGGGCTGGAAACACCATATATTTT.

This chain connects TRBV7-2 to TRBJ1-1; no clear D gene. There are 13 residues in the CDR3. Germline assignment: CDR1 SGHTA and CDR2 FQGNSA. V was cut by 5 bases and J by 3 bases, with 10 bases left in between. The chain's CDR3 is CASSLDHYTEAFF. The CDR3 DNA reads TGTGCCAGCAGCCTGGACCACTACACTGAAGCTTTCTTT.

This clone is labeled as medium-sized (0.01 to 0.1%). The chain is built from TRBV10-3 and TRBJ1-2, with 8 bases fitting TRBD1. Germline loops: CDR1 ENHRY, CDR2 SYGVKD. The length of the CDR3 is 14 residues. The trim removed 6 bases at V and 8 bases at J, leaving 11 bases unmatched. The CDR3 DNA follows: TGTGCCATCAGGGAGACAGGGGACAATCAAGGCTACACCTTC. Its protein product is CAIRETGDNQGYTF.

The chain couples TRBV7-9 to TRBJ2-5; tentatively, D is TRBD2 (7 bases). CDR1 SEHNR and CDR2 FQNEAQ come from the germline V gene (reference sequence). The V gene lost 4 bases and the J gene lost 5 bases, with 14 bases spanning the gap. The length of the CDR3 is 14 residues. The CDR3 bases are TGTGCCAGCAGCTCTCGGACAGCGGGGGAGACCCAGTACTTC. Translated, it gives CASSSRTAGETQYF.

The chain uses TRBV7-6 and TRBJ2-1; 7 bases align to TRBD1. The CDR3 length is 16 residues. V lost 4 bases, J lost 5 bases, and 11 bases stayed unmatched. The germline V gene encodes CDR1 SGHVS and CDR2 FNYEAQ. CDR3 region: CASSYQLSGTDNEQFF. The CDR3 bases are TGTGCCAGCAGCTATCAACTATCCGGGACAGACAATGAGCAGTTCTTC.

This chain joins TRBV19 and TRBJ2-2, with a possible D match to TRBD1 (5 bases). The CDR3 length is 18 residues. Trimming removed 0 bases at V and 1 base at J, with 15 bases between. Germline CDR1 is LNHDA and CDR2 is SQIVND (reference sequence). For the CDR3, the DNA is TGTGCCAGTAGTATAGATCTCTTAGGGCAGGGGAACACCGGGGAGCTGTTTTTT. This translates into CASSIDLLGQGNTGELFF.

The J gene is TRBJ2-5, the V gene TRBV27, with D maybe TRBD2 (6 bases). CDR1 MNHEY and CDR2 SMNVEV come from the germline V gene (reference sequence). Trimming stripped 0 bases from V and 5 bases from J, with 13 bases between. The CDR3 runs 15 residues. Written as DNA, the CDR3 is TGTGCCAGCAGTTTATCGAGGGCAGGGAGGGAGACCCAGTACTTC. Amino acid sequence: CASSLSRAGRETQYF.

V is TRBV25-1 and J is TRBJ2-7; D not certain. Trimming took off 4 bases at V and 3 bases at J, with 10 bases between the two ends. Germline CDR1 and CDR2: MGHDK and SYGVNS. This CDR3 region has 13 residues. As DNA, the CDR3 is TGTGCCAGCAGTGCACACAACCGCTACGAGCAGTACTTC. Translated: CASSAHNRYEQYF.

This rearrangement joins TRBV29-1 to TRBJ2-1; possibly TRBD2 for D (6 bases). V lost 7 bases and J 0 bases, leaving 19 bases between the germline ends. This CDR3 comprises 16 residues. The germline V gene has CDR1 SQVTM and CDR2 ANQGSEA. The CDR3 DNA follows: TGCAGCGCCCTATTTGAACCGGGGGACTCCTACAATGAGCAGTTCTTC. Protein sequence: CSALFEPGDSYNEQFF.

This chain connects TRBV11-2 to TRBJ2-5; no firm D call. The end of the DNA aligns better with TRBJ2-7, so the J call may be wrong. Germline V gives CDR1 SGHAT, CDR2 FQNNGV. CDR3 size: 13 residues. CDR3 nucleotides: TGTGCCAGCAGCTTAGGGGCGGCCTACGAGCAGTACTTC. Translation gives CASSLGAAYEQYF.

The chain carries TRBV7-9 and TRBJ1-3; TRBD1 is a possible D gene (5 bases). Germline CDR1 SEHNR, CDR2 FQNEAQ (reference sequence). Deletions cut 2 bases from V and 3 bases from J, with 8 bases between. The CDR3 length is 14 residues. The CDR3 region is CASSLRGDGNTIYF. In DNA form, the CDR3 reads TGTGCCAGCAGCTTAAGAGGGGATGGAAACACCATATATTTT.

The chain combines TRBV28 with TRBJ1-3; D gene ambiguous. There are 15 residues in the CDR3. Germline V gene data show CDR1 as MDHEN and CDR2 as SYDVKM. V was trimmed by 4 bases and J by 0 bases, leaving 10 bases between them. CDR3 nucleotide sequence: TGTGCCAGCAGTTCTCAATGGAACTCTGGAAACACCATATATTTT. This codes for CASSSQWNSGNTIYF.

V is TRBV7-2 and J is TRBJ2-2, with 9 bases aligning to TRBD1. Germline CDR1 SGHTA, CDR2 FQGNSA. There are 16 residues in the CDR3. J was trimmed by 3 bases and V by 4 bases; bases with no gene match: 6. For the CDR3, the DNA is TGTGCCAGCAGCTCGACGGGGACAGGGTACACCGGGGAGCTGTTTTTT. Translating it yields CASSSTGTGYTGELFF. Full variable domain (remainder filled in from reference TRBV7-2 and TRBJ2-2): GAGVSQSPSNKVTEKGKDVELRCDPISGHTALYWYRQSLGQGLEFLIYFQGNSAPDKSGLPSDRFSAERTGGSVSTLTIQRTQQEDSAVYLCASSSTGTGYTGELFFGEGSRLTVL.

The chain uses TRBV7-8 and TRBJ2-1; the match to TRBD2 covers 9 bases. Germline CDR1 SGHVS, CDR2 FQNEAQ. V shed 1 base, J shed 4 bases, and the junction held 11 bases outside the gene matches. The CDR3 totals 18 residues. CDR3 sequence (DNA): TGTGCCAGCAGCTTAGTTCGCAACCGACTAGCGGAATACAATGAGCAGTTCTTC. Amino acid sequence: CASSLVRNRLAEYNEQFF.

This clone was counted only a few times. V usage is TRBV7-2 and J usage is TRBJ1-6; D remains ambiguous. Germline V gene data show CDR1 as SGHTA and CDR2 as FQGNSA. With 1 base removed from V and 8 bases from J, the gap between germline ends came to 12 bases. The CDR3 extends over 15 amino acids. CDR3 region: CASSLEAGIYSPLHF. CDR3 DNA sequence: TGTGCCAGCAGCTTAGAGGCCGGGATCTATTCACCCCTCCACTTT.

As to this clone: A junction boundary mismatches the germline segment, possibly from a read error. The chain joins TRBV7-7 to TRBJ1-4, with D perhaps matching TRBD1 (5 bases). This CDR3 region has 15 residues. Looked up from germline, CDR1 is SSHAT and CDR2 is FNYEAQ (reference sequence). CDR3 amino acids: CASSYSGLGGEKLFF. The CDR3 DNA reads as TGTGCTAGCAGCTACTCAGGATTGGGGGGTGAAAAACTGTTTTTT.

The rearrangement joins TRBV7-2 to TRBJ1-4; D may be TRBD1 (6 bases). There are 14 residues in the CDR3. The germline V and J ends were trimmed by 3 bases and 6 bases, with 11 bases remaining between them. Germline V gene lookup returns CDR1 SGHTA and CDR2 FQGNSA. CDR3 in DNA: TGTGCCAGCAGCTTGGACAGATGGGATGAAAAACTGTTTTTT. Its protein is CASSLDRWDEKLFF.

The chain uses TRBV7-2 and TRBJ1-3; TRBD1 aligns across 8 bases. Germline V gene lookup returns CDR1 SGHTA and CDR2 FQGNSA. The CDR3 is 15 residues long. Trimming cost V 6 bases and J 0 bases; bases outside gene matches: 4. The CDR3 loop is CASRSDRGSGNTIYF. As DNA, the CDR3 is TGTGCCAGCAGGTCAGACAGGGGCTCTGGAAACACCATATATTTT.

This clone has only a few counts. CDR3 sequence reads: CASSGGRGEKLFF. For the CDR3, the DNA is TGTGCCAGCTCAGGAGGCAGGGGCGAAAAACTGTTTTTT. This sequence joins TRBV18 and TRBJ1-4; possible D gene TRBD1, 6 bases. Germline lookup yields CDR1 KGHSH and CDR2 LQKENI. The CDR3 loop spans 13 amino acids. With 5 bases removed from V and 8 bases from J, the gap between germline ends came to 12 bases.